The 5 T cell receptor beta chains reported below all come from one sample, sequenced in a study of T-cell reconstitution after alpha-beta-depleted transplantation in children. Unique molecular identifiers tagged the TCRbeta library. MiXCR was run by TCRdb on the PCR reads, yielding one entry per CDR3 protein. The sample includes 450,000 to 550,000 distinct CDR3 sequences, about an eighth seen only once; the top ten take 11% to 15%. This specimen consisted of PBMCs, mostly from graft donor cells, obtained 180 days after TCRalphabeta/CD19-depleted stem cell transplant. Receptors were obtained from a female patient aged 2-9 years who had a stem cell transplant for aplastic anemia, so the T cells may come from the graft donor.

In the case of this clonotype: Since a much larger clone is just one base distant, this may be a read error. The chain uses TRBV7-6 and TRBJ2-2; the D gene is possibly TRBD2 (5 bases). Germline CDR1 and CDR2: SGHVS and FNYEAQ. The CDR3 runs to 13 residues. The CDR3 coding sequence is TGTGCCAGCAAAACGGTGAACACCGGGAAGCTGTTTTTT. Encoded protein: CASKTVNTGKLFF. Filled out from reference TRBV7-6 and TRBJ2-2, the complete variable domain reads GAGVSQSPRYKVTKRGQDVALRCDPISGHVSLYWYRQALGQGPEFLTYFNYEAQQDKSGLPNDRFSAERPEGSISTLTIQRTEQRDSAMYRCASKTVNTGKLFFGEGSRLTVL.

This clonotype was found a few times. CDR3 region: CASSNRTLSPLHF. CDR3 DNA sequence: TGTGCCAGCAGCAACCGAACCCTTTCACCCCTCCACTTT. The chain links TRBV11-3 to TRBJ1-6; D call uncertain. This CDR3 has 13 residues. V was pared by 5 bases and J by 9 bases, with 11 bases between. CDR1 and CDR2 from the germline V gene are SGHNT and YENEEA.

This rearrangement joins TRBV27 to TRBJ2-3; no clear D. Deletions cut 1 base from V and 2 bases from J, with 7 bases between. CDR3 length: 14 residues. Looked up from germline, CDR1 is MNHEY and CDR2 is SMNVEV (reference sequence). Here the CDR3 reads CASSLFAHTDTQYF. In DNA form, the CDR3 reads TGTGCCAGCAGTTTATTCGCCCACACAGATACGCAGTATTTT.

This clonotype was seen many times. The CDR3 spells CASHTRDRGRGEQFF. The CDR3 DNA sequence: TGTGCCAGTCATACACGGGACAGGGGAAGAGGGGAGCAGTTCTTC. The chain uses TRBV12-3 or TRBV12-4 and TRBJ2-1; the match to TRBD1 covers 10 bases. This CDR3 is built from 15 residues. The J segment lost 10 bases and the V segment lost 9 bases, leaving 15 bases of the junction unmatched.

In this sample, this clonotype turned up once. This may be a read error, as it is one base from a much larger clone. The chain carries TRBV5-5 and TRBJ1-1; D is undetermined. This CDR3 has 12 amino acids. Germline loops: CDR1 SGHKS, CDR2 YYEKEE (reference sequence). The CDR3, as DNA: TGTGCCAGCAGCCCTACAAGGGCTGACGCTTTCTTT. It yields the protein CASSPTRADAFF.